This is a list of T cell receptor beta chains from one sample in a study of T-cell memory formation after mild COVID-19. One entry per CDR3 protein results from TCRdb running MiXCR on the 5' RACE reads. The sample holds 350,000 to 450,000 distinct CDR3 sequences, around 24% seen once. Input material: PBMCs or a T cell subset sorted from them (not recorded which). The receptor set was obtained from an adult woman who had mild COVID-19 (a few samples of this study predate the infection). Cell type and time point are not known. CDR3s include the opening cysteine and the closing phenylalanine or tryptophan. D genes are given only for firm matches. Part of the rows lack a size; the others show once, few, many or a class for expanded clones.

clone size	D gene	V gene	J gene	CDR3 DNA	CDR3 protein
.	TRBD2	TRBV30	TRBJ2-3	TGTGCCTGGAGACGGGGGGGCACAGATACGCAGTATTTT	CAWRRGGTDTQYF
few	.	TRBV27	TRBJ2-7	TGTGCCAGCAGTTTATCCTGGGGGGCAACCTACGAGCAGTACTTC	CASSLSWGATYEQYF
.	TRBD2	TRBV7-3	TRBJ2-3	TGTGCCAGCAGCTTTAGCGGGAGGGTCACAGATACGCAGTATTTT	CASSFSGRVTDTQYF
.	TRBD1	TRBV10-3	TRBJ1-1	TGTGCCATCAGTGAGCGACAGGGAATGAACACTGAAGCTTTCTTT	CAISERQGMNTEAFF
few	.	TRBV5-1	TRBJ1-1	TGCGCCAGCAGCTTGGTAGGGGACGGTGAAGCTTTCTTT	CASSLVGDGEAFF
.	TRBD2	TRBV24-1	TRBJ2-1	TGTGCCACCAGTGATTTGCGGACTAGCGTAAGTGAGCAGTTCTTC	CATSDLRTSVSEQFF
few	.	TRBV6-2/TRBV6-3	TRBJ2-7	TGTGCCAGCAGTTCACAGGTATACGAGCAGTACTTC	CASSSQVYEQYF
.	.	TRBV19	TRBJ2-3	TGTGCCAGTAGTATAAGGGGAGTAAATACGCAGTATTTT	CASSIRGVNTQYF
few	TRBD1	TRBV5-1	TRBJ2-5	TGCGCCAGCAGCTCGGGACAGCCTAAAGAGACCCAGTACTTC	CASSSGQPKETQYF
.	.	TRBV4-1	TRBJ2-5	TGCGCCAGCAGCCAAGATCATACGGAGACCCAGTACTTC	CASSQDHTETQYF
few	.	TRBV9	TRBJ2-1	TGTGCCAGCAGCGGGGCAGATTACAATGAGCAGTTCTTC	CASSGADYNEQFF
.	TRBD1	TRBV6-4	TRBJ2-3	TGTGCCAGCAGTGACGGGACAGGGGTTCTTAGCACAGATACGCAGTATTTT	CASSDGTGVLSTDTQYF
.	TRBD2	TRBV9	TRBJ2-1	TGTGCCAGCAGCGTAGCTAGCGGGGGGGCCGATGAGCAGTTCTTC	CASSVASGGADEQFF
few	.	TRBV6-5	TRBJ1-2	TGTGCCAGCAGTCAGGGGCCTTCTGGCTACACCTTC	CASSQGPSGYTF
few	.	TRBV21-1	TRBJ2-5	TGTGCCAGCAGCAAAGCGGGCAGATTTCAAGAGACCCAGTACTTC	CASSKAGRFQETQYF
.	.	TRBV12-3/TRBV12-4	TRBJ2-7	TGTGCCAGCAGTTTAGATTCGATGAGGGAGCAGTACTTC	CASSLDSMREQYF
many	TRBD2	TRBV4-3	TRBJ2-3	TGCGCCAGCAGCCCCGGGACTAGCGGGTTTGTCTTGACCACAGATACGCAGTATTTT	CASSPGTSGFVLTTDTQYF
.	TRBD2	TRBV7-9	TRBJ2-7	TGTGCCAGCAGTTTTGGCCCGGGACTAGCGGGTCTCGAGCAGTACTTC	CASSFGPGLAGLEQYF
many	TRBD2	TRBV11-2	TRBJ2-5	TGTGCCAGCAGCTCCCGAGGAGGCGGGAGGCCCTCTTTAGAGACCCAGTACTTC	CASSSRGGGRPSLETQYF
.	.	TRBV27	TRBJ1-2	TGTGCCAGCAGTGGGGCAGGGATAGGCTACACCTTC	CASSGAGIGYTF
few	.	TRBV4-2	TRBJ2-3	TGTGCCAGCAGCCCCCGGGACCCCGGGACAGATACGCAGTATTTT	CASSPRDPGTDTQYF
.	.	TRBV30	TRBJ2-2	TGTGCCTGGAGTGCCCCACACCGTAGGACCGGGGAGCTGTTTTTT	CAWSAPHRRTGELFF
.	TRBD1	TRBV7-9	TRBJ1-6	TGTGCCAGCAGCCTACGACAGGGGCAAAATAATTCACCCCTCCACTTT	CASSLRQGQNNSPLHF
.	.	TRBV7-9	TRBJ2-1	TGTGCCAGCAGTCGCCCGGGACGCTACAATGAGCAGTTCTTC	CASSRPGRYNEQFF
.	.	TRBV20-1	TRBJ1-1	TGCAGTGCGGGGGGTTTGGGGTCGGCTTTCTTT	CSAGGLGSAFF
few	.	TRBV5-5	TRBJ1-1	TGTGCCAGCACCCTAAGCCCGGGAGACACTGAAGCTTTCTTT	CASTLSPGDTEAFF
.	TRBD1	TRBV7-6	TRBJ1-1	TGTGCCAGCAGCCCTATGACAGGGCCCGACACTGAAGCTTTCTTT	CASSPMTGPDTEAFF
many	TRBD1	TRBV7-2	TRBJ1-5	TGTGCCAGCAGCTTCCAAGGGGGCCAGCCCCAGCATTTT	CASSFQGGQPQHF
few	.	TRBV6-5	TRBJ2-2	TGTGCCAGCAGTTACTCCACGGACAGTACCGGGGAGCTGTTTTTT	CASSYSTDSTGELFF
few	.	TRBV9	TRBJ2-1	TGTGCCAGCAGCCGCCGACAAGTTTACAATGAGCAGTTCTTC	CASSRRQVYNEQFF
.	TRBD2	TRBV7-9	TRBJ2-1	TGTGCCAGCAGCTTAGCGGGGGGTGTTAGCGGGAGGGCCTACAATGAGCAGTTCTTC	CASSLAGGVSGRAYNEQFF
.	TRBD1	TRBV6-4	TRBJ2-7	TGTGCCAGCTCGGGACAGTACTCCTACGAGCAGTACTTC	CASSGQYSYEQYF
.	.	TRBV9	TRBJ1-6	TGTGCCAGCAGCCCTATTGGGGGGCAGACTAATTCACCCCTCCACTTT	CASSPIGGQTNSPLHF
few	.	TRBV20-1	TRBJ2-5	TGCAGTGCTAGACAGGGGAAAGAGACCCAGTACTTC	CSARQGKETQYF
few	.	TRBV7-3	TRBJ1-6	TGTGCCAGCAGCCCGGGAGGCGGTTCACCCCTCCACTTT	CASSPGGGSPLHF
few	.	TRBV6-5	TRBJ2-5	TGTGCCAGCAGTTACTCACACGGGAAGACCCAGTACTTC	CASSYSHGKTQYF
.	.	TRBV7-9	TRBJ1-2	TGTGCCAGCAGCTTCCGGAGCCTGGAAGGCTACACCTTC	CASSFRSLEGYTF
few	TRBD2	TRBV12-3/TRBV12-4	TRBJ2-7	TGTGCCAGCAGTTTAGCTATACCAGCGGGAGCCTCCTACGAGCAGTACTTC	CASSLAIPAGASYEQYF
.	.	TRBV6-5	TRBJ2-7	TGTGCCAGCAGTTTCAGAATTACCCTGTACGAGCAGTACTTC	CASSFRITLYEQYF
few	.	TRBV6-5	TRBJ2-7	TGTGCCAGCAGTTACTCCCAGGACTACGAGCAGTACTTC	CASSYSQDYEQYF
.	.	TRBV2	TRBJ2-3	TGTGCCAGCAGTGAAAGCCAATGGACGGGGGCCGAAGATACGCAGTATTTT	CASSESQWTGAEDTQYF
.	TRBD2	TRBV5-6	TRBJ2-3	TGTGCCAGCAGCCTAAGACTAGCCACAGATACGCAGTATTTT	CASSLRLATDTQYF
few	.	TRBV19	TRBJ2-6	TGTGCCAGTAGGAGGGACGGCACCGGTGGGGCCAACGTCCTGACTTTC	CASRRDGTGGANVLTF
few	TRBD1	TRBV12-3/TRBV12-4	TRBJ2-7	TGTGCCAGCAGTCTACCCAGACAGGGTGCCTACGAGCAGTACTTC	CASSLPRQGAYEQYF
.	.	TRBV6-4	TRBJ2-5	TGTGCCAGCAGTGGATTGTTGGCTAGCCCAGAGACCCAGTACTTC	CASSGLLASPETQYF
few	.	TRBV20-1	TRBJ2-2	TGCAGTGCTAACGCCGGGACTGGGCTCACCGGGGAGCTGTTTTTT	CSANAGTGLTGELFF
few	TRBD2	TRBV4-1	TRBJ2-3	TGCGCCAGCAGCCAAGAGTCTGGACTAGCGGGGGGCGTTGACACAGATACGCAGTATTTT	CASSQESGLAGGVDTDTQYF
.	.	TRBV4-2	TRBJ2-1	TGTGCCAGCAGCCGCAATACACAGGGTAATGAGCAGTTCTTC	CASSRNTQGNEQFF
few	.	TRBV11-2	TRBJ2-7	TGTGCCAGCAGCTTAGTGGGCCGGACCACCTACGAGCAGTACTTC	CASSLVGRTTYEQYF
.	.	TRBV4-1	TRBJ2-1	TGCGCCAGCAGCCACCCCTCCGGGAGTGAGCAGTTCTTC	CASSHPSGSEQFF
.	.	TRBV5-1	TRBJ2-1	TGCGCCAGCAGCCGCTCCCAAGGGTACAATGAGCAGTTCTTC	CASSRSQGYNEQFF
.	TRBD2	TRBV7-9	TRBJ2-1	TGTGCCAGCAGCCCTCCGGCCTCTAGCGGGGCCTCCTACAATGAGCAGTTCTTC	CASSPPASSGASYNEQFF
.	.	TRBV12-3/TRBV12-4	TRBJ2-7	TGTGCCAGCAGTTCCCCCGGCAGGAGGGGTACCTACGAGCAGTACTTC	CASSSPGRRGTYEQYF
.	.	TRBV5-6	TRBJ2-7	TGTGCCAGCAGCCCCCCCCTACTAGCCCACGAGCAGTACTTC	CASSPPLLAHEQYF
few	.	TRBV29-1	TRBJ1-1	TGCAGCGTTGAAGAGAGGGGGGGCACTGAAGCTTTCTTT	CSVEERGGTEAFF
.	TRBD1	TRBV5-1	TRBJ1-2	TGCGCCAGCAGCTTGTCCGGGACAGCCGTCTATGGCTACACCTTC	CASSLSGTAVYGYTF
few	.	TRBV4-3	TRBJ2-1	TGCGCCAGCAGCCAAGATTTGAGGAATGAGCAGTTCTTC	CASSQDLRNEQFF
once	.	TRBV6-5	TRBJ2-4	TGTGCCAGCAGTTACGTGGGGGAGAACGGTGAAAACATTCAGTACTTC	CASSYVGENGENIQYF
.	.	TRBV7-8	TRBJ2-3	TGTGCCAGCAGTTTCATCGGCTACACAGATACGCAGTATTTT	CASSFIGYTDTQYF